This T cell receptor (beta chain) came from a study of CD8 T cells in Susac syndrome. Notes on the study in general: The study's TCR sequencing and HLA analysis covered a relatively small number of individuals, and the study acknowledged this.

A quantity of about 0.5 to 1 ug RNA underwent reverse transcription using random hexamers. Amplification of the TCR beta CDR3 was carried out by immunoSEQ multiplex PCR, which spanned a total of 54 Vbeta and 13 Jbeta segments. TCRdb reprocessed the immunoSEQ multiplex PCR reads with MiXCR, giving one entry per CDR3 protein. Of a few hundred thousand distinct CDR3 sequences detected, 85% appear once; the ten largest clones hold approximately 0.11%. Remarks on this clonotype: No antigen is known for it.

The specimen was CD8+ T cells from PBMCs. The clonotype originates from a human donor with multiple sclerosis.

This CDR3 is CASSQVGGGGNQPQHF. In DNA form, the CDR3 reads TGCGCCAGCAGCCAAGTCGGGGGGGGAGGCAATCAGCCCCAGCATTTT. The chain recombines TRBV4-1 with TRBJ1-5; perhaps TRBD1 as D (5 bases). Trimming removed 1 base from V and 2 bases from J, with 12 bases in between. CDR3 length: 16 amino acids. Germline V gene sequence: CDR1 MGHRA, CDR2 YSYEKL.